This T cell receptor (beta chain) emerged from a study of blood T cell repertoires in COVID-19. The data were produced by immunoSEQ multiplex PCR, yet TCRdb's version contains in-frame clones alone and is incomplete. The sample lists roughly 190,000 clones, roughly three quarters occurring once. This CDR3 region has 12 residues. The V and J ends lost 10 bases and 6 bases, in that order; junction bases with no gene match: 8. Input material: peripheral blood. The receptor comes from a woman in her fifties or sixties with active or convalescent COVID-19. The rearrangement links TRBV12-3 or TRBV12-4 to TRBJ1-2; 7 nucleotides match TRBD1. CDR3 amino acids: CATRQGGDGYTF. For the CDR3, the DNA is TGTGCCACCCGACAGGGTGGGGATGGCTACACCTTC.